The clone carrying this T cell receptor beta chain is labeled as medium-sized. Its antigen is currently unknown. The gene symbols are mouse symbols. Within the sample, other DNA sequences also encode this same CDR3. This record comes from a study of CD8+ T cells in alopecia areata. In the study overall: Skin-grafted 7-10-week-old female C3H/HeJ mice received tissue from roughly 6-13-month-old C3H/HeJ donors with spontaneous alopecia.

Noted time point: mouse skin at time of skin grafting. cDNA serving as the sequencing template came from extracted, reverse transcribed RNA. Repertoires were generated with immunoSEQ multiplex PCR, while TCRdb's copy carries only in-frame clones and drops some. Sampling found about 1,100 clones, none seen once. Study results and caveats: There were also resident alphabeta T cells of normal skin sequenced in scalp samples. An increase in clonality over normal scalp was evident in lesional scalp, especially alopecia totalis/universalis. Among patients, TCR sharing was less clear than in mice, a difference possibly due in part to HLA diversity in the patient population.

The source was skin, collected at week 0. The source is a C3H/HeJ mouse with alopecia areata. This strain's MHC haplotype is H2-k.

The CDR3 here is CASSIPSQNTLYF. CDR3 bases read: TGTGCCAGCAGTATTCCTAGTCAAAAC. V usage is TRBV19 and J usage is TRBJ2-4, with D unclear. The read falls 4 residues short of the CDR3 end, and the missing part is taken from the germline J gene. CDR1 is FNHDT and CDR2 is SITEND in the germline V gene (reference sequence). V gave up 2 bases and J gave up 0 bases, with 4 bases separating them. The CDR3 spans 13 residues.